This T cell receptor (beta chain) is drawn from a study of spatial heterogeneity in lung cancer (dated by TCRdb to the late 2010s). In terms of the full investigation: More beta-chain than alpha-chain transcripts were consistently detected, likely reflecting higher beta-chain transcript abundance. In the raw uncorrected reads, each unique combination of TCR and UMI appeared more than ten times on average. In non-small cell lung cancer, the study made a quantitative comparison of TCR alpha and beta repertoires among multiple tumor regions, matched nontumor lung and blood. The study linked features of the TCR repertoire to counts of nonsynonymous mutations, which were determined by whole-exome sequencing of tumor tissue. At surgery, roughly 220 tumor regions, roughly 63 matched nontumor lung samples and 56 PBMC samples were TCR-sequenced for both alpha and beta chains.

The library was built by means of 5' RACE. Reads for this sample came from a NextSeq 500. To allow correction of PCR and sequencing errors, the TCR library protocol tagged every TCR cDNA molecule with a unique molecular identifier. The paper's processing steps were these. TCR identification, UMI-based error correction and CDR3 extraction were performed with Decombinator tools. Expanded TCRs were defined as those above a frequency of 2 per 1,000, corresponding to the top 1% of the tumor frequency distribution. Renyi diversity was calculated using the R vegan package after each repertoire was subsampled 100 times to 5,000 TCRs. CDR3 similarity networks were constructed using string-kernel similarity of amino acid triplets, with links drawn between CDR3s whose pairwise similarity was above 0.82. TCRdb redid the processing of the public reads, applying fastp at Q25 and MiXCR, and retained in-frame beta chains. Merged by CDR3 protein, the rows form single entries marked with the most common genes and DNA. These V and J calls derive from TCRdb rather than the authors' analysis. Present in this sample are tens of thousands of distinct CDR3 sequences, nearly 6.5% of which were seen just once. The ten largest clones take up approximately 14% of the sample.

This clonotype was seen at least ten times. The specificity of this receptor is unknown. The record has no base qualities; no much larger clone is one base away. Paper-wide results and their limitations: Ubiquitous expanded tumor TCRs were detected in blood more often at tumor resection than at routine follow-up. Confirming at a functional level the hypothesis that regional TCRs recognize regional mutations was considered to require additional single-cell paired TCR alpha and beta sequencing.

The time point label corresponds to: sample taken at primary tumor resection. Donors were over 60 patients with early-stage, untreated non-small cell lung cancer from the lung TRACERx cohort. Without any cell sorting, TCR sequencing was performed on whole RNA extracted either from tumor and nontumor lung tissue or from cryopreserved PBMC samples. Only patients with enough RNA available from two or more tumor regions were chosen for TCR sequencing. A distance of 20 bases separates the germline ends of V and J, which lose 0 bases and 1 base respectively. Taken from the germline V gene, the CDR1 and CDR2 loops are MNHEY and SVGAGI. Reading from cysteine to phenylalanine, the CDR3 counts 19 amino acids. Only the CDR3 region is kept as DNA, spanning 57 bases read in frame from base 1.

The receptor was derived from a female donor with early-stage non-small cell lung cancer. Sample: PBMCs, taken at surgery. The chain was built from TRBV6-5 and TRBJ2-3, with the D gene possibly TRBD1 or TRBD2, each one fitting 6 bases. The CDR3 protein: CASSYSTAGRGGRTDTQYF. The nucleotide sequence is given as TGTGCCAGCAGTTACTCGACAGCTGGGAGAGGGGGGCGCACAGATACGCAGTATTTT.